This T cell receptor (beta chain) was sequenced during a study of blood T cells in healthy people across ages. A second about 6 to 12 cycle PCR used barcoded and J-beta primers. A tag from a template-switch adaptor with 12 random nucleotides marked each cDNA molecule. Via MiXCR, TCRdb re-called the 5' RACE reads, giving one row per CDR3 protein. The sample lists around 2 million distinct CDR3 sequences; roughly two fifths were seen once. This CDR3 is built from 16 residues. The germline V gene encodes CDR1 SGHVT and CDR2 SQSDAQ. Between the trimmed V and J ends, which lost 1 base and 3 bases, there was a span of 12 bases. Every donor contributed about 10 milliliters of peripheral blood by blood draw.

The receptor's source is a human donor in good health. V gene TRBV7-4 combines with J gene TRBJ1-4; maybe TRBD1 (5 bases). Sequencing was carried out using blood. Written as DNA, the CDR3 is TGTGCCAGCAGCTTAGAGCATACAGGTCCTAATGAAAAACTGTTTTTT. Translated: CASSLEHTGPNEKLFF. The entire variable domain, with the rest obtained from reference TRBV7-4 and TRBJ1-4, is as follows: GAGVSQSPRYKVAKRGRDVALRCDSISGHVTLYWYRQTLGQGSEVLTYSQSDAQRDKSGRPSGRFSAERPERSVSTLKIQRTEQGDSAVYLCASSLEHTGPNEKLFFGSGTQLSVL.